These 27 T cell receptor beta chains originate from one sample sequenced in a study of CD8 T cells in ankylosing spondylitis. These receptors have no identified antigens. MiXCR, run by TCRdb on the 5' RACE reads, gives a single entry per CDR3 protein. The sample carries some 700,000 distinct CDR3 sequences, over 15% recorded once. Broader study findings: A motif in TCR beta, a set of roughly eight highly homologous variants, appeared characteristic of ankylosing spondylitis blood.

The sample was blood, either unsorted or a sorted T cell fraction (not recorded which). The receptors stem from a male donor with ankylosing spondylitis.

This clonotype was counted ten times or more. CDR3 sequence (DNA): TGCAGCGTTGAAGAGGGCACCGGGGAGCTGTTTTTT. Its translation: CSVEEGTGELFF. The chain links TRBV29-1 to TRBJ2-2, with no clear D. Germline CDR1 SQVTM, CDR2 ANQGSEA. The length of the CDR3 is 12 residues. The V and J ends lost 0 bases and 4 bases respectively, with 3 bases between them.

This clonotype has a handful of counts. The chain is built from TRBV3-1 and TRBJ2-1; D not certain. V was clipped by 4 bases and J by 7 bases, with 20 bases between them. CDR1 is LGHDT, CDR2 YNNKEL, per germline (reference sequence). The CDR3 covers 16 residues. The DNA of the CDR3 is TGTGCCAGCAGCCGGCCGCAAACCCTCCGACTTAATGAGCAGTTCTTC. Translated, it gives CASSRPQTLRLNEQFF.

This clonotype was seen more than once but under ten times. The rearrangement links TRBV7-3 to TRBJ2-3, with TRBD2 identical over 8 bases. With 6 bases clipped from V and 1 base from J, the junction kept 9 bases outside the gene matches. This CDR3 is built from 16 residues. The germline gives CDR1 SGHTA, CDR2 FQGTGA. In DNA, the CDR3 is TGTGCCAGCAGTCCGGCGCGAGCGGGAGGCACAGATACGCAGTATTTT. Translating it yields CASSPARAGGTDTQYF.

Many counts were recorded for this clonotype. V and J are TRBV29-1 and TRBJ2-3, with D unclear. Germline CDR1 and CDR2: SQVTM and ANQGSEA. This CDR3 contains 14 residues. Deletions cut 0 bases from V and 1 base from J, with 8 bases between. CDR3 amino acids: CSVEELRGTDTQYF. The CDR3 DNA follows: TGCAGCGTTGAAGAGTTGCGCGGCACAGATACGCAGTATTTT.

This clonotype was picked up a small number of times. This rearrangement joins TRBV20-1 to TRBJ2-7; 7 positions agree with TRBD2. CDR1 is DFQATT and CDR2 is SNEGSKA in the germline V gene (reference sequence). Trimming took 3 bases from V and 7 from J; bases not matched to a gene: 12. The CDR3 is 14 residues long. In DNA form, the CDR3 reads TGCAGTGCTAGTGGGCCAGACCGGCGGGGGGAGCAGTACTTC. Its protein product is CSASGPDRRGEQYF.

The rearrangement links TRBV4-1 to TRBJ1-1; weak D call: TRBD1 (5 bases). Germline loops: CDR1 MGHRA, CDR2 YSYEKL. The length of the CDR3 is 19 residues. The V end was cut by 0 bases, the J end by 3 bases, with 23 bases between. The CDR3 region has the DNA TGCGCCAGCAGCCAAGATGGTGGGGCATTGAGGGCGCGGGACACTGAAGCTTTCTTT. The encoded protein is CASSQDGGALRARDTEAFF.

The J gene is TRBJ2-7, the V gene TRBV20-1, with D maybe TRBD1 (8 bases). The CDR3 is made up of 14 amino acids. V lost 3 bases and J 6 bases, leaving 18 bases between the germline ends. Germline values: CDR1 DFQATT, CDR2 SNEGSKA (reference sequence). The CDR3 is CSARGNRGGSEQYF. The CDR3, as DNA: TGCAGTGCTAGGGGAAACAGGGGGGGATCCGAGCAGTACTTC.

J is TRBJ2-4 and V is TRBV20-1, with D unresolved. Germline values: CDR1 DFQATT, CDR2 SNEGSKA (reference sequence). This CDR3 comprises 13 residues. Between the trimmed V and J ends, which lost 7 bases and 8 bases, there was a span of 18 bases. The CDR3 reads CSVFGPVQDIQYF. Here the CDR3 DNA reads TGCAGTGTTTTCGGACCGGTTCAGGACATTCAGTACTTC.

This clonotype has a handful of counts. This CDR3 is CASSQDYGEETQYF. The CDR3 DNA follows: TGCGCCAGCAGCCAAGATTACGGGGAAGAGACCCAGTACTTC. This chain uses TRBV4-3 with TRBJ2-5; TRBD2 might be the D (5 bases). The V end lost 0 bases, the J end lost 3 bases, and 8 bases lay between the germline ends. There are 14 residues in the CDR3. Germline V gene lookup returns CDR1 LGHNA and CDR2 YSLEER.

This clonotype was observed at least ten times. The chain recombines TRBV5-6 with TRBJ2-2, with D perhaps matching TRBD2 (5 bases). The V gene's germline CDR1 is SGHDT and CDR2 YYEEEE. Trimming took off 3 bases at V and 6 bases at J, with 9 bases between the two ends. The CDR3 runs 13 residues. CDR3: CASSSTSSGELFF. Written as DNA, the CDR3 is TGTGCCAGCAGCTCAACTAGTTCCGGGGAGCTGTTTTTT.

The chain links TRBV10-3 to TRBJ2-7, with 9 bases identical to TRBD1. There are 11 residues in the CDR3. Trimming cost V 10 bases and J 5 bases; bases outside gene matches: 3. Germline V lookup: CDR1 ENHRY, CDR2 SYGVKD. The CDR3 nucleotides read TGTGCCACCGGGACAGGGAACGAGCAGTACTTC. The encoded protein is CATGTGNEQYF.

This clonotype was recorded a few times. CDR3 DNA sequence: TGCAGTGCAAGGGACAGGCGGAATGAAAAACTGTTTTTT. It is translated as CSARDRRNEKLFF. V is TRBV20-1 and J is TRBJ1-4, with TRBD1 matching over 8 bases. The CDR3 has 13 residues. Germline V gene sequence: CDR1 DFQATT, CDR2 SNEGSKA (reference sequence). V dropped 6 bases and J dropped 5; count of bases not matched to a gene: 5.

The chain uses TRBV5-1 and TRBJ2-2; possibly TRBD1 or TRBD2 for D (5 bases each). V was trimmed by 7 bases and J by 6 bases, leaving 16 bases between them. The CDR3 sequence is 14 residues long. The germline gives CDR1 SGHRS, CDR2 YFSETQ. The CDR3 region is CASGEGRYAGELFF. CDR3 nucleotide sequence: TGCGCCAGCGGCGAGGGGCGATACGCCGGGGAGCTGTTTTTT.

This clonotype was found once. The V call is TRBV29-1, the J call TRBJ2-3, with a tentative D call TRBD2 (6 bases). Per the germline V gene, CDR1 is SQVTM and CDR2 is ANQGSEA. The ends were cut back, 1 base at V and 3 bases at J, with 11 bases in the middle. The CDR3 is 14 residues long. Here the CDR3 reads CSVEGREWTDTQYF. In nucleotides, the CDR3 is TGCAGCGTTGAAGGGCGGGAATGGACAGATACGCAGTATTTT.

This clonotype showed up just a few times. The V call is TRBV12-3 or TRBV12-4, the J call TRBJ2-2; tentative D call: TRBD1 (5 bases). Trimming took off 6 bases at V and 4 bases at J, with 18 bases between the two ends. The CDR3 contains 16 residues. The DNA of the CDR3 is TGTGCCAGCAGCCAATCATCGACAGCCTCCACCGGGGAGCTGTTTTTT. Its protein product is CASSQSSTASTGELFF.

J is TRBJ2-1 and V is TRBV7-6; a possible D gene is TRBD2 (5 bases). The CDR3 has 16 residues. V was pared by 2 bases and J by 8 bases, with 19 bases between. The germline CDR1 and CDR2 sequences are SGHVS and FNYEAQ. The CDR3 sequence: CASSLLPEGPRDEQFF. DNA of the CDR3: TGTGCCAGCAGCTTATTGCCCGAGGGCCCCCGGGATGAGCAGTTCTTC.

The rearrangement joins TRBV5-6 to TRBJ2-7; D unclear. Per the germline V gene, CDR1 is SGHDT and CDR2 is YYEEEE. The germline V and J ends were trimmed by 1 base and 3 bases, with 11 bases remaining between them. This CDR3 region has 14 residues. CDR3: CASSLNGVNYEQYF. The CDR3 DNA follows: TGTGCCAGCAGCTTGAATGGGGTAAACTACGAGCAGTACTTC.

The chain is built from TRBV20-1 and TRBJ2-1; D could derive from TRBD1 or TRBD2 (6 bases each). CDR1 is DFQATT and CDR2 is SNEGSKA in the germline V gene (reference sequence). The CDR3 contains 15 residues. The V end was cut by 5 bases, the J end by 7 bases, with 21 bases between. CDR3 sequence (DNA): TGCAGTGCTCACACCGCCTTAGGGGGGCCTAATGAGCAGTTCTTC. This sequence encodes CSAHTALGGPNEQFF.

V usage is TRBV30 and J usage is TRBJ1-4; D is possibly TRBD1 (6 bases). CDR1 is GTSNPN and CDR2 is SVGIG in the germline V gene (reference sequence). V was clipped by 5 bases and J by 7 bases, with 17 bases between them. The length of the CDR3 is 14 residues. DNA for the CDR3: TGTGCCTGGGGTCGACAGGTTTTACCTGAAAAACTGTTTTTT. Translating it yields CAWGRQVLPEKLFF.

This chain links TRBV29-1 with TRBJ1-2; maybe TRBD1 (5 bases). In germline, CDR1 is SQVTM, CDR2 ANQGSEA. V lost 1 base, J lost 10 bases, and 16 bases lay in between. The CDR3 length is 13 residues. The CDR3 protein is CSVEVGTPFTYTF. The CDR3 DNA reads TGCAGCGTTGAAGTTGGGACGCCTTTCACCTACACCTTC.

This clonotype was counted between two and nine times. The chain employs TRBV29-1 and TRBJ2-2; 12 bases line up with TRBD2. Germline values: CDR1 SQVTM, CDR2 ANQGSEA. J was trimmed by 0 bases and V by 1 base; bases with no gene match: 12. CDR3 length equals 20 residues. The CDR3 here is CSVEAPKGASGRANTGELFF. CDR3 sequence (DNA): TGCAGCGTTGAAGCCCCAAAGGGTGCTAGCGGGAGGGCGAACACCGGGGAGCTGTTTTTT.

The chain joins TRBV27 to TRBJ2-1; TRBD1 matches at 8 bases. V lost 7 bases, J lost 3 bases, and 8 bases stayed unmatched. The germline gives CDR1 MNHEY, CDR2 SMNVEV (reference sequence). CDR3 length: 15 residues. CDR3 in amino acids: CASTRGPTNYNEQFF. CDR3 DNA sequence: TGTGCCAGCACCAGGGGGCCGACCAACTACAATGAGCAGTTCTTC.

As to this clonotype: A much larger clonotype is one base distant, so this may be a read error. The chain carries TRBV2 and TRBJ1-2; tentative D call: TRBD1 (5 bases). CDR1 and CDR2 (germline): SNHLY, FYNNEI. The CDR3 covers 14 residues. In nucleotides, the CDR3 is TGTACCAGCAGCCTTGAAGGGGTGATCGGGTTCTACACCTTC. Encoded protein: CTSSLEGVIGFYTF.

The chain uses TRBV20-1 and TRBJ2-7, with 9 bases that match TRBD2. Germline loops: CDR1 DFQATT, CDR2 SNEGSKA (reference sequence). Trimming cost V 6 bases and J 7 bases; bases outside gene matches: 16. The CDR3 spans 15 residues. The CDR3 sequence is CSAHKPGLAPPEQYF. The CDR3 bases are TGCAGTGCGCATAAGCCGGGACTAGCCCCTCCAGAGCAGTACTTC.

On this clonotype: The DNA is omitted, as the CDR3 cannot be located on it reliably, and the CDR3 follows TCRdb's listing. The V gene is TRBV5-5, the J gene TRBJ1-4. The CDR3 sequence runs 15 residues, both termini included. Germline CDR1 is SGHKS and CDR2 is YYEKEE (reference sequence). The chain's CDR3 is CASSLGQRNEKNCFF.

This clonotype was seen many times. The DNA for the CDR3 is TGTGCCAGCAGCCAAGTTTGGGTGCGTAGCCATAATGAGCAGTTCTTC. Protein: CASSQVWVRSHNEQFF. The chain has TRBV14 and TRBJ2-1; D gene unclear. V was pared by 1 base and J by 7 bases, with 17 bases between. In germline, CDR1 is SGHDN, CDR2 FVKESK. This CDR3 is built from 16 residues.

J is TRBJ2-7 and V is TRBV5-5; possible D gene TRBD2, 6 bases. This CDR3 region has 14 residues. Between the trimmed V and J ends, which lost 1 base and 2 bases, there was a span of 10 bases. Per the germline V gene, CDR1 is SGHKS and CDR2 is YYEKEE (reference sequence). In DNA, the CDR3 is TGTGCCAGCAGCTTGCTAGCGACAGCCTACGAGCAGTACTTC. It translates to CASSLLATAYEQYF.